One sample yielded the 23 T cell receptor beta chains listed below, sequenced in a study of Ad26.COV2.S vaccination and SARS-CoV-2 variants. Here immunoSEQ multiplex PCR was the method, and the copy in TCRdb shows in-frame clones only, minus some. This sample yields around 400,000 clones, of which around 90% are seen a single time; less than 15% belongs to the top ten. Treatment: 15 to 20 received Ad26.COV2.S at low or high dose, single or two shots; five or six received placebo; per-sample allocation not given. It was on day 63 after the first vaccine or placebo injection that samples were taken. Sequences were derived from peripheral blood, sampled in a trial of Ad26.COV2.S vaccine versus placebo. These TCRs come from a person aged 18 to 59 who received the Ad26.COV2.S COVID-19 vaccine or a placebo.

The gene calls are TRBV28 and TRBJ1-4; no firm D call. CDR3 length: 15 residues. V was shortened by 8 bases and J by 7 bases, with 20 bases between the two germline ends. Per germline, CDR1 MDHEN and CDR2 SYDVKM. The CDR3 DNA reads as TGTGCCAGCTCCCGCCCCCTTGCAACTGGTGAAAAACTGTTTTTT. Protein sequence: CASSRPLATGEKLFF.

As to this clone: Additional DNA sequences in this sample encode the identical CDR3. V and J are TRBV9 and TRBJ2-3; D uncertain. Trimming took 0 bases from V and 3 from J, leaving 8 bases between them. CDR3 size: 14 residues. From germline, CDR1 is SGDLS and CDR2 YYNGEE. The DNA of the CDR3 is TGTGCCAGCAGCGTAGCTGGTGCTACAGATACGCAGTATTTT. Its protein product is CASSVAGATDTQYF. Variable domain in full (rest from reference TRBV9 and TRBJ2-3): DSGVTQTPKHLITATGQRVTLRCSPRSGDLSVYWYQQSLDQGLQFLIQYYNGEERAKGNILERFSAQQFPDLHSELNLSSLELGDSALYFCASSVAGATDTQYFGPGTRLTVL.

The chain couples TRBV7-9 to TRBJ2-7; 10 bases are a match to TRBD2. The V gene's germline CDR1 is SEHNR and CDR2 FQNEAQ (reference sequence). The CDR3 sequence is 17 residues long. The trim removed 5 bases at V and 4 bases at J, leaving 14 bases unmatched. This CDR3 reads CASSPRTSGIHPYEQYF. CDR3 bases: TGTGCCAGCAGCCCCCGGACTAGCGGAATCCATCCGTACGAGCAGTACTTC.

This clone was seen only once. The chain carries TRBV23-1 and TRBJ1-3; 8 bases fit TRBD1. TRBV23-1 is identified as an open reading frame with a role that is uncertain. The length of the CDR3 is 16 residues. J gave up 8 bases and V 2 bases, and 11 bases lay outside the gene matches. CDR3 sequence: CASSQRNRDRSYTIYF. DNA of the CDR3: TGCGCCAGCAGTCAAAGAAACCGGGACAGGAGCTACACCATATATTTT.

V gene TRBV12-3 or TRBV12-4 combines with J gene TRBJ1-2; D gene uncertain. The CDR3 runs to 11 residues. The germline V and J ends were trimmed by 6 bases and 4 bases, with 6 bases remaining between them. The CDR3 bases are TGTGCCAGCAGCACCTTCTATGGCTACACCTTC. Amino acids: CASSTFYGYTF.

This chain joins TRBV7-8 and TRBJ2-1; 10 bases line up with TRBD2. Per germline, CDR1 SGHVS and CDR2 FQNEAQ. Losses at the gene ends were 3 bases for V and 9 bases for J; bases not matched to a gene: 5. The CDR3 covers 14 residues. CDR3 protein: CASSFLAGVSEQFF. The CDR3 DNA reads TGTGCCAGCAGCTTTCTAGCGGGAGTGAGTGAGCAGTTCTTC.

The chain has TRBV6-2 or TRBV6-3 and TRBJ2-3; 7 bases line up with TRBD2. V shed 4 bases and J 0 bases; nucleotides not matched to a gene: 13. Per the germline V gene, CDR1 is MNHEY and CDR2 is SVGEGT. The CDR3 has 18 residues. The CDR3 DNA reads TGTGCCAGCAGTTTCGCCCTGAGCGCGGGGGATAGCACAGATACGCAGTATTTT. It encodes CASSFALSAGDSTDTQYF.

This chain links TRBV10-3 with TRBJ2-1; D call uncertain. CDR1 and CDR2 (germline): ENHRY, SYGVKD. CDR3 size: 19 residues. Trimming left V 3 bases short and J 0 bases short, with 21 bases between. CDR3 sequence (DNA): TGTGCCATCAGTGATCGCACCCAGGCAGCCGTAAGCTCCTACAATGAGCAGTTCTTC. This encodes CAISDRTQAAVSSYNEQFF.

The chain couples TRBV5-4 to TRBJ2-2, with 8 nucleotides matching TRBD2. Germline-derived CDR1 and CDR2 are SGHNT and YYREEE (reference sequence). J lost 1 base, V lost 4 bases, and 9 bases had no gene match. The CDR3 runs to 17 residues. The chain's CDR3 is CASSPFSGIRNTGELFF. In DNA, the CDR3 is TGTGCCAGCAGCCCCTTTAGCGGGATCCGGAACACCGGGGAGCTGTTTTTT.

This rearrangement joins TRBV5-5 to TRBJ1-5, with 10 bases aligning to TRBD1. V was clipped by 1 base and J by 5 bases; unmatched bases: 15. Germline assignment: CDR1 SGHKS and CDR2 YYEKEE (reference sequence). The length of the CDR3 is 19 residues. CDR3 nucleotide sequence: TGTGCCAGCAGCTTGTTTCCGGGACAGGGGTCCGTAGGTGATCAGCCCCAGCATTTT. This translates into CASSLFPGQGSVGDQPQHF.

This chain joins TRBV11-2 and TRBJ1-2, with a weak D call TRBD1 (6 bases). The CDR3 has 13 amino acids. V lost 5 bases to trimming and J lost 2 bases, with 9 bases between them. The germline V gene encodes CDR1 SGHAT and CDR2 FQNNGV. As DNA, the CDR3 is TGTGCCAGCAGCAAGGACAGAAACTATGGCTACACCTTC. As protein: CASSKDRNYGYTF.

This clone has just a few counts. The genes are TRBV7-2 and TRBJ2-7, with 8 bases identical to TRBD2. The CDR3 consists of 15 residues. Germline values: CDR1 SGHTA, CDR2 FQGNSA. With 1 base clipped from V and 3 bases from J, the junction kept 5 bases outside the gene matches. As DNA, the CDR3 is TGTGCCAGCAGCTTAGGTAGCGGGGCAAACTACGAGCAGTACTTC. Its translation is CASSLGSGANYEQYF.

The chain employs TRBV9 and TRBJ2-2; D call uncertain. Trimming took off 0 bases at V and 5 bases at J, with 8 bases between the two ends. The CDR3 spans 14 residues. Germline-derived CDR1 and CDR2 are SGDLS and YYNGEE. CDR3 nucleotide sequence: TGTGCCAGCAGCGTAGAACAACTAACCGGGGAGCTGTTTTTT. Encoded protein: CASSVEQLTGELFF.

The rearrangement links TRBV6-4 to TRBJ2-3, with 7 bases aligning to TRBD2. Trimming at V came to 3 bases and at J to 6 bases, leaving 9 bases not matched to a gene. The CDR3 is made up of 15 amino acids. The germline V gene encodes CDR1 MRHNA and CDR2 SNTAGT. The CDR3 protein is CASSEGGSPSDTQYF. CDR3 nucleotide sequence: TGTGCCAGCAGTGAGGGCGGGAGCCCCTCCGATACGCAGTATTTT.

The J gene is TRBJ2-7, the V gene TRBV28; 9 positions match TRBD1. The CDR3 consists of 13 residues. The trim removed 10 bases at V and 1 base at J, leaving 5 bases unmatched. The germline V gene has CDR1 MDHEN and CDR2 SYDVKM. The CDR3: CATWTGESYEQYF. The CDR3 DNA sequence: TGTGCCACCTGGACAGGGGAGTCCTACGAGCAGTACTTC.

The CDR3, as DNA: TGCGCCAGCAGCCAAGATCCAGCGGGAGTATGGGGCGAGCAGTACTTC. It yields the protein CASSQDPAGVWGEQYF. V is TRBV4-1 and J is TRBJ2-7; 8 positions agree with TRBD2. The CDR3 is made up of 16 amino acids. The germline CDR1 and CDR2 sequences are MGHRA and YSYEKL. The trim removed 0 bases at V and 6 bases at J, leaving 10 bases unmatched.

This rearrangement joins TRBV5-8 to TRBJ1-5, with 10 bases fitting TRBD1. There are 15 residues in the CDR3. Germline loops: CDR1 SGHTS, CDR2 YDEGEE. Trimming took 5 bases from V and 2 from J; bases not matched to a gene: 4. CDR3 bases: TGTGCCAGCAGGGGGACAGGGGTCGGCAATCAGCCCCAGCATTTT. This codes for CASRGTGVGNQPQHF.

Comments on this clone: At one boundary the junction diverges from the germline segment, which might be a read error. The rearrangement uses TRBV7-2 and TRBJ1-4; TRBD1 is a possible D gene (6 bases). The CDR3 extends over 17 amino acids. Germline values: CDR1 SGHTA, CDR2 FQGNSA. In DNA, the CDR3 is TGTGCTAGCAGCTTCGGACAGATCTTGGGTTTTAATGAAAAACTGTTTTTT. Translated, it gives CASSFGQILGFNEKLFF.

The CDR3 DNA reads as TGTGCCAGCAGCCAAGGATTCACAACCCCAAGTGATGTTGAGCAGTTCTTC. Protein sequence: CASSQGFTTPSDVEQFF. The J gene is TRBJ2-1, the V gene TRBV3-1 (or the pseudogene TRBV3-2); D unresolved. This CDR3 has 17 residues. V dropped 1 base and J dropped 9 bases, with 22 bases sitting between them. Looked up from germline, CDR1 is LGHDT and CDR2 is YNNKEL (reference sequence).

The chain carries TRBV27 and TRBJ1-5, with D unclear. Germline lookup yields CDR1 MNHEY and CDR2 SMNVEV (reference sequence). The CDR3 extends over 12 amino acids. V was clipped by 6 bases and J by 5 bases, with 8 bases between them. CDR3 bases: TGTGCCAGCAGCCCGTGGGATCAGCCCCAGCATTTT. Translation gives CASSPWDQPQHF.

The chain uses TRBV19 and TRBJ1-1; no firm D call. CDR3 length equals 14 residues. CDR1 is LNHDA, CDR2 SQIVND, per germline (reference sequence). V was shortened by 1 base and J by 1 base, with 7 bases between the two germline ends. CDR3 sequence (DNA): TGTGCCAGTAGTATAGGACGCACGAACACTGAAGCTTTCTTT. Translation gives CASSIGRTNTEAFF.

This rearrangement joins TRBV27 to TRBJ2-2; TRBD2 is a possible D gene (5 bases). Germline lookup yields CDR1 MNHEY and CDR2 SMNVEV (reference sequence). Trimming took off 7 bases at V and 4 bases at J, with 10 bases between the two ends. This CDR3 has 13 amino acids. The CDR3 bases are TGTGCCAGCACCGCCGGGGTCACCGGGGAGCTGTTTTTT. This sequence encodes CASTAGVTGELFF.

The chain links TRBV7-8 to TRBJ2-2; 11 nucleotides align to TRBD1. This CDR3 contains 16 residues. The germline V gene has CDR1 SGHVS and CDR2 FQNEAQ. V was pared by 3 bases and J by 6 bases, with 6 bases of the junction left unmatched. The CDR3 sequence is CASSFLRTGGSGELFF. Here the CDR3 DNA reads TGTGCCAGCAGCTTTCTACGGACAGGGGGCTCCGGGGAGCTGTTTTTT.